Shown below are 30 T cell receptor beta chains from a single sample sequenced in a study of regulatory T cells in long-lasting Graves disease. Described time point: persistent/refractory GD, antithyroid drugs over 5 years with positive TRAb. PBMC RNA served as the TCR library source. With iRepertoire HTBI primers and Arm-PCR of CDR3 regions, TCR beta libraries were built. TCRdb re-derived calls from the multiplex PCR reads in MiXCR, one entry per CDR3 protein. The repertoire consists of about 460,000 distinct CDR3 sequences, with 20% to 25% occurring once and the leading ten covering about 12%. The specimen was peripheral blood mononuclear cells (PBMCs), collected when the disease was refractory, from a patient treated with antithyroid drugs. Every receptor here comes from a female donor with Graves disease.

This sequence joins TRBV6-1 and TRBJ2-2, with 8 nucleotides matching TRBD1. This CDR3 is 15 amino acids long. V lost 4 bases and J lost 5; bases outside the gene matches: 6. Germline V gene sequence: CDR1 MNHNS, CDR2 SASEGT. CDR3 nucleotide sequence: TGTGCCAGCAGTGTATACGGACAGGGAACCGGGGAGCTGTTTTTT. It specifies CASSVYGQGTGELFF.

This clonotype was detected many times. The chain employs TRBV28 and TRBJ2-2, with TRBD1 identical over 7 bases. Germline V gene sequence: CDR1 MDHEN, CDR2 SYDVKM. This CDR3 region has 15 residues. The V gene end was trimmed by 3 bases and the J gene end by 1 base; junction bases not matched to a gene: 2. The CDR3 bases are TGTGCCAGCAGTTTTTGGACAGGGAACACCGGGGAGCTGTTTTTT. It yields the protein CASSFWTGNTGELFF.

The genes are TRBV6-4 and TRBJ1-1, with D tentatively TRBD1 (6 bases). V lost 2 bases and J 3 bases, leaving 16 bases between the germline ends. This CDR3 region has 16 residues. Germline V gene lookup returns CDR1 MRHNA and CDR2 SNTAGT. As DNA, the CDR3 is TGTGCCAGCAGTGACGGGCCAGGGGAATTTCACACTGAAGCTTTCTTT. As protein: CASSDGPGEFHTEAFF.

The J gene is TRBJ2-5, the V gene TRBV20-1; possible D gene TRBD1, 6 bases. V was shortened by 3 bases and J by 2 bases, with 13 bases between the two germline ends. CDR3 length: 14 residues. Per germline, CDR1 DFQATT and CDR2 SNEGSKA (reference sequence). Here the CDR3 DNA reads TGCAGTGCTAGTACTGGGGGCCGACAAGAGACCCAGTACTTC. Translated: CSASTGGRQETQYF.

This clonotype was picked up a small number of times. The chain combines TRBV25-1 with TRBJ2-3, with TRBD2 matching over 10 bases. The junction had 6 bases not matched to a gene; V was cut back by 3 bases and J by 0 bases. Looked up from germline, CDR1 is MGHDK and CDR2 is SYGVNS. The length of the CDR3 is 17 residues. CDR3 coding DNA: TGTGCCAGCAGTGACTTGGGACTAGCGCACAGCACAGATACGCAGTATTTT. Protein sequence: CASSDLGLAHSTDTQYF.

This clonotype has a count of ten or more. The V and J genes are TRBV27 and TRBJ1-6, with TRBD1 as a possible D gene (5 bases). Germline CDR1 reads MNHEY; CDR2 reads SMNVEV (reference sequence). The length of the CDR3 is 15 residues. V lost 2 bases and J 7 bases, leaving 12 bases between the germline ends. CDR3 sequence reads: CASSLMRGGNSPLHF. The DNA of the CDR3 is TGTGCCAGCAGTTTAATGAGGGGCGGGAATTCACCCCTCCACTTT.

The rearrangement uses TRBV9 and TRBJ2-1; a weak D match, TRBD2 (6 bases). This CDR3 spans 13 amino acids. Germline V gene sequence: CDR1 SGDLS, CDR2 YYNGEE. V dropped 3 bases and J dropped 4 bases, with 8 bases sitting between them. The CDR3 nucleotides are TGTGCCAGCAGCGGGGACTCATACAATGAGCAGTTCTTC. It codes for CASSGDSYNEQFF.

This clonotype occurred many times. The V call is TRBV6-1, the J call TRBJ2-7; no definite D call. The germline V gene encodes CDR1 MNHNS and CDR2 SASEGT. The CDR3 loop spans 15 amino acids. V was cut by 3 bases and J by 0 bases, with 12 bases left in between. CDR3 sequence (DNA): TGTGCCAGCAGTGAGTCCCAGGCTATCTCCTACGAGCAGTACTTC. Its translation is CASSESQAISYEQYF.

Regarding this clonotype: This clone may be a read error of a much larger clone one base away. The chain links TRBV28 to TRBJ1-6, with TRBD1 as a possible D gene (6 bases). The V gene's germline CDR1 is MDHEN and CDR2 SYDVKM. The CDR3 is made up of 15 amino acids. The DNA of the CDR3 is TGTGCCAGCAGTCCCCTCCGACAGGACGTTTCACCCTTCCACTTT. It codes for CASSPLRQDVSPFHF.

This clonotype appeared many times. At one end the junction does not follow the germline gene, possibly because of a read error. The genes are TRBV7-9 and TRBJ2-5; no clear D gene. Germline V gene data show CDR1 as SEHNR and CDR2 as FQNEAQ (reference sequence). This CDR3 has 13 amino acids. The DNA of the CDR3 is TGTGCCAGCAGGTTAGACGGCCAAGAGACCCAGTACTTC. Its translation: CASRLDGQETQYF.

This clonotype was picked up many times. The J gene is TRBJ1-6, the V gene TRBV11-2; tentatively, D is TRBD1 (5 bases). V lost 4 bases to trimming and J lost 14 bases, with 15 bases between them. CDR1 SGHAT and CDR2 FQNNGV come from the germline V gene. The CDR3 sequence is 13 residues long. This chain's CDR3 is CASSWGQGQALHF. CDR3 DNA: TGTGCCAGCAGCTGGGGCCAGGGCCAGGCCCTCCACTTT. Full variable domain (missing parts from reference TRBV11-2 and TRBJ1-6): EAGVAQSPRYKIIEKRQSVAFWCNPISGHATLYWYQQILGQGPKLLIQFQNNGVVDDSQLPKDRFSAERLKGVDSTLKIQPAKLEDSAVYLCASSWGQGQALHFGNGTRLTVT.

V usage is TRBV4-1 and J usage is TRBJ1-5; 12 nucleotides line up with TRBD1. V lost 1 base and J lost 1; bases outside the gene matches: 11. The CDR3 extends over 20 amino acids. Germline values: CDR1 MGHRA, CDR2 YSYEKL. The CDR3: CASSQALYRDRGLSNQPQHF. The CDR3 nucleotides are TGCGCCAGCAGCCAAGCCCTATACCGGGACAGGGGGCTAAGCAATCAGCCCCAGCATTTT.

This clonotype has a count of ten or more. CDR3 coding DNA: TGTGCCAGCAGCCAAGATTACGGTGAAGCTTTCTTT. Protein: CASSQDYGEAFF. The chain couples TRBV3-1 to TRBJ1-1, with D unclear. The CDR3 consists of 12 residues. Trimming took off 0 bases at V and 7 bases at J, with 6 bases between the two ends. Germline CDR1 and CDR2: LGHDT and YNNKEL (reference sequence).

This clonotype has just a few counts. The chain couples TRBV27 to TRBJ2-7; weak D call: TRBD1 (7 bases). In germline, CDR1 is MNHEY, CDR2 SMNVEV (reference sequence). There are 13 residues in the CDR3. V was cut by 4 bases and J by 6 bases, with 13 bases left in between. CDR3 sequence: CASSWRGRGEQYF. For the CDR3, the DNA is TGTGCCAGCAGTTGGAGGGGGCGCGGCGAGCAGTACTTC.

The genes are TRBV7-9 and TRBJ1-1; D uncertain. This CDR3 has 11 amino acids. Germline assignment: CDR1 SEHNR and CDR2 FQNEAQ (reference sequence). V was shortened by 10 bases and J by 6 bases, with 12 bases between the two germline ends. The CDR3 DNA follows: TGTGCCATCCAATCTTTCGCTGAAGCTTTCTTT. Translation gives CAIQSFAEAFF.

This clonotype occurred many times. This chain uses TRBV28 with TRBJ2-5; perhaps D is TRBD1 or TRBD2 (5 bases each). Germline V CDR1 and CDR2: MDHEN, SYDVKM. The CDR3 has 14 amino acids. Trimming shortened V by 5 bases and J by 1 base, and 11 bases separated the two germline ends. The CDR3 nucleotides read TGTGCCAGCAGTACCGGGACGGTCCAAGAGACCCAGTACTTC. Translated: CASSTGTVQETQYF.

The V call is TRBV28, the J call TRBJ2-2, with TRBD2 matching over 12 bases. CDR1 and CDR2 from the germline V gene are MDHEN and SYDVKM. This CDR3 spans 16 amino acids. J gave up 3 bases and V 6 bases, and 5 bases lay outside the gene matches. The CDR3 sequence is CASSASGGAHTGELFF. The CDR3 coding sequence is TGTGCCAGCAGCGCTAGCGGGGGGGCCCACACCGGGGAGCTGTTTTTT.

To note about this clonotype: With a far larger clone one base away, a read error is the likely cause. This rearrangement joins TRBV7-3 to TRBJ1-5, with 7 bases identical to TRBD1. Germline V gene sequence: CDR1 SGHTA, CDR2 FQGTGA. V lost 5 bases and J lost 0; bases outside the gene matches: 4. CDR3 length: 15 amino acids. The CDR3 region is CASSVGTVSNQPQHF. As DNA, the CDR3 is TGTGCCAGCAGCGTCGGGACAGTTAGCAATCAGCCCCAGCATTTT. The whole variable domain, filled in from reference TRBV7-3 and TRBJ1-5, reads GAGVSQTPSNKVTEKGKYVELRCDPISGHTALYWYRQSLGQGPEFLIYFQGTGAADDSGLPNDRFFAVRPEGSVSTLKIQRTERGDSAVYLCASSVGTVSNQPQHFGDGTRLSIL.

This clonotype was detected once. V gene TRBV7-2 combines with J gene TRBJ1-1, with TRBD1 as a possible D gene (6 bases). CDR1 and CDR2 from the germline V gene are SGHTA and FQGNSA. Trimming shortened V by 4 bases and J by 8 bases, and 11 bases separated the two germline ends. CDR3 length: 12 residues. The CDR3 sequence is CASSSHTGEAFF. The CDR3 DNA reads TGTGCCAGCAGCTCCCATACAGGGGAAGCTTTCTTT.

As for this clonotype: A much larger clone lies one base from this, so it may be a read error. The chain recombines TRBV5-1 with TRBJ2-7, with D unclear. CDR3 length: 14 amino acids. Germline values: CDR1 SGHRS, CDR2 YFSETQ. V lost 4 bases to trimming and J lost 3 bases, with 14 bases between them. The CDR3 loop reads CASSDPEQNYEQYF. The CDR3 DNA reads as TGCGCCAGCAGCGACCCGGAACAGAACTACGAGCAGTACTTC.

This clonotype has ten or more counts. V gene TRBV2 combines with J gene TRBJ1-2; 9 nucleotides agree with TRBD1. CDR3 length: 16 residues. Germline values: CDR1 SNHLY, CDR2 FYNNEI. V was clipped by 3 bases and J by 7 bases; unmatched bases: 12. The CDR3 DNA reads TGTGCCAGCAGTGATAGTCCGGGGACAGGGATTTCTGGCTACACCTTC. This translates into CASSDSPGTGISGYTF.

This clonotype appeared a few times. J is TRBJ2-5 and V is TRBV6-1; TRBD1 aligns across 8 bases. CDR3 length: 12 amino acids. With V trimmed by 8 bases and J by 5 bases, 4 bases remained unmatched. Germline CDR1 MNHNS, CDR2 SASEGT. For the CDR3, the DNA is TGTGCCAGCGGGTGGACAGGGGAGACCCAGTACTTC. It is translated as CASGWTGETQYF.

This clonotype was counted a few times. This sequence joins TRBV30 and TRBJ1-1; D not resolved. V was trimmed by 4 bases and J by 0 bases, leaving 9 bases between them. CDR3 length: 13 residues. The V gene's germline CDR1 is GTSNPN and CDR2 SVGIG (reference sequence). CDR3 in amino acids: CAWTSRMNTEAFF. For the CDR3, the DNA is TGTGCCTGGACCAGCAGAATGAACACTGAAGCTTTCTTT.

The rearrangement uses TRBV6-5 and TRBJ1-3; D call uncertain. With 2 bases removed from V and 0 bases from J, the gap between germline ends came to 8 bases. Germline CDR1 is MNHEY and CDR2 is SVGAGI. The CDR3 contains 15 residues. CDR3 sequence reads: CASSYEVSSGNTIYF. CDR3 bases: TGTGCCAGCAGTTACGAGGTTTCCTCTGGAAACACCATATATTTT.

This chain links TRBV11-2 with TRBJ2-7, with no clear D. Between the trimmed V and J ends, which lost 5 bases and 0 bases, there was a span of 8 bases. There are 13 residues in the CDR3. The germline CDR1 and CDR2 sequences are SGHAT and FQNNGV. DNA for the CDR3: TGTGCCAGCAGCCAGGACGTCTCCTACGAGCAGTACTTC. It translates to CASSQDVSYEQYF.

This chain joins TRBV20-1 and TRBJ2-7, with TRBD2 matching over 7 bases. V gave up 3 bases and J gave up 2 bases; unmatched junction bases: 4. The germline gives CDR1 DFQATT, CDR2 SNEGSKA (reference sequence). The CDR3 is 13 residues long. The CDR3 sequence is CSASGGGPYEQYF. CDR3 bases: TGCAGTGCTAGTGGGGGAGGGCCCTACGAGCAGTACTTC.

The chain employs TRBV2 and TRBJ2-3; weak D call: TRBD1 (6 bases). The germline V gene encodes CDR1 SNHLY and CDR2 FYNNEI. Trimming took off 7 bases at V and 5 bases at J, with 13 bases between the two ends. CDR3 length: 13 residues. CDR3 DNA: TGTGCCAGCACCCAAGAGGGGGTAGATACGCAGTATTTT. This gives the protein CASTQEGVDTQYF. The full variable domain, its missing parts supplied by reference TRBV2 and TRBJ2-3, is EPEVTQTPSHQVTQMGQEVILRCVPISNHLYFYWYRQILGQKVEFLVSFYNNEISEKSEIFDDQFSVERPDGSNFTLKIRSTKLEDSAMYFCASTQEGVDTQYFGPGTRLTVL.

This clonotype was picked up many times. The chain combines TRBV5-1 with TRBJ1-1; D gene uncertain. Looked up from germline, CDR1 is SGHRS and CDR2 is YFSETQ. Trimming took 2 bases from V and 6 from J, leaving 11 bases between them. The CDR3 contains 13 residues. The CDR3 bases are TGCGCCAGCAGCTTCGGCAGCGACGCTGAAGCTTTCTTT. This encodes CASSFGSDAEAFF.

Points on this clonotype: One base away lies a much larger clone, so this may be a sequencing read error. The CDR3 spells CAGSGGDYGYTF. Here the CDR3 DNA reads TGTGCCGGCAGTGGGGGGGACTATGGCTACACCTTC. J is TRBJ1-2 and V is TRBV7-2, with D perhaps TRBD1 (5 bases). CDR3 size: 12 residues. Germline CDR1 reads SGHTA; CDR2 reads FQGNSA. Full variable domain (missing parts from reference TRBV7-2 and TRBJ1-2): GAGVSQSPSNKVTEKGKDVELRCDPISGHTALYWYRQSLGQGLEFLIYFQGNSAPDKSGLPSDRFSAERTGGSVSTLTIQRTQQEDSAVYLCAGSGGDYGYTFGSGTRLTVV.

This clonotype was picked up a small number of times. The chain joins TRBV4-1 to TRBJ2-5; no clear D. The CDR3 contains 15 residues. Germline CDR1 is MGHRA and CDR2 is YSYEKL. Trimming pared 3 bases from V and 5 bases from J, leaving 16 bases between. The CDR3 protein is CASSHLLRPEETQYF. CDR3 nucleotides: TGCGCCAGCAGCCACTTACTCAGACCCGAGGAGACCCAGTACTTC.